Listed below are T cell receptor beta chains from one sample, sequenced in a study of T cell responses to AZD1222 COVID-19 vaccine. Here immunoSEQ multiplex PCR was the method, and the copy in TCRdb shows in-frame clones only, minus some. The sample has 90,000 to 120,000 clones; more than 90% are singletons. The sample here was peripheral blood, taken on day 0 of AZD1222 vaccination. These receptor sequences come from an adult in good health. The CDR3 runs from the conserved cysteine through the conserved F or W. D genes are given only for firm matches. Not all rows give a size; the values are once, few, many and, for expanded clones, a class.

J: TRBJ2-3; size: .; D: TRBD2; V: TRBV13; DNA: TGTGCCAGCAGCTTAGGGTCGGGACTAGCGGATACAGATACGCAGTATTTT; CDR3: CASSLGSGLADTDTQYF
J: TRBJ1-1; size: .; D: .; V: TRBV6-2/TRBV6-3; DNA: TGTGCCAGCAGTACGGGGCTTAGAACAGGTGAAGCTTTCTTT; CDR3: CASSTGLRTGEAFF
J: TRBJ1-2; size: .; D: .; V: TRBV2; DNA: TGTGCCAGCAGTGACCCAGGATACTATGGCTACACCTTC; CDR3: CASSDPGYYGYTF
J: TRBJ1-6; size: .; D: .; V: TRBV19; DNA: TGTGCCAGTAGTCCAACAGGGAGCTCCTATAATTCACCCCTCCACTTT; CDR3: CASSPTGSSYNSPLHF
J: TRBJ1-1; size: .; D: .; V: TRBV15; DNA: TGTGCCACCAGCACCAAGGGGTACACTGAAGCTTTCTTT; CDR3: CATSTKGYTEAFF
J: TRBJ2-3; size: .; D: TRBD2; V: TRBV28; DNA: TGTGCCAGCAGTTTTAGCGGGGAGAAGGCAGATACGCAGTATTTT; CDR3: CASSFSGEKADTQYF
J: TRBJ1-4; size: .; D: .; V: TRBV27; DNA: TGTGCCAGCAGTTCTCGCAGGGTCGGAGAAAAACTGTTTTTT; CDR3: CASSSRRVGEKLFF
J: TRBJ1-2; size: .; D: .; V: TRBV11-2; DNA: TGTGCCAGCAGCTCCCCCGGACGGTACTATGGCTACACCTTC; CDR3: CASSSPGRYYGYTF
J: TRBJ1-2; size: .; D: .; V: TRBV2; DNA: TGTGCCAGCAGTGTCAGGGGCGCCGACTATGGCTACACCTTC; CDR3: CASSVRGADYGYTF
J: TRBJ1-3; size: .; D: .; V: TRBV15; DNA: TGTGCCACCAGCAGAGATTACGACCCCCGCCAAAACACCATATATTTT; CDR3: CATSRDYDPRQNTIYF
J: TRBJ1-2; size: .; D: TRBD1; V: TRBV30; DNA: TGTGCCTGGTCCGGACAGGGCTATGGCTACACCTTC; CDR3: CAWSGQGYGYTF
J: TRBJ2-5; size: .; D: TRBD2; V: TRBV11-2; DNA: TGTGCCAGCAGCTCTAGCGGGAGGGCCTCAGAGACCCAGTACTTC; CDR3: CASSSSGRASETQYF
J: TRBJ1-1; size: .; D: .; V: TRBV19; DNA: TGTGCCAGTAGTATATCCGAGAACACTGAAGCTTTCTTT; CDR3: CASSISENTEAFF
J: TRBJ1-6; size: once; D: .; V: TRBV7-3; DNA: TGTGCCAGCAGCTCCGATGGGCGGGGGTATAATTCACCCCTCCACTTT; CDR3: CASSSDGRGYNSPLHF
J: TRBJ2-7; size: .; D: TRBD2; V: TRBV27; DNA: TGTGCCAGCAGTTTATTCAGGACTAGCGAGCAGTACTTC; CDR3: CASSLFRTSEQYF
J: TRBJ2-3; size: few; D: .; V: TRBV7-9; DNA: TGTGCCAGCAGTCGACGGGGGCAGTCGACAGATACGCAGTATTTT; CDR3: CASSRRGQSTDTQYF
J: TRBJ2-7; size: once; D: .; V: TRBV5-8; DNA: TGTGCCAGCAGCTTGGCCATCTACGAGCAGTACTTC; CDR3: CASSLAIYEQYF
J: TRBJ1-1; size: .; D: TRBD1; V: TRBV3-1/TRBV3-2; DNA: TGTGCCAGCAGCCTGGCGGACAGGCCAAACACTGAAGCTTTCTTT; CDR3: CASSLADRPNTEAFF
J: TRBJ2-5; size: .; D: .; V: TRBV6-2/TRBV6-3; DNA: TGTGCCAGCAGTGCCCGGGGCAACCAAGAGACCCAGTACTTC; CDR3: CASSARGNQETQYF
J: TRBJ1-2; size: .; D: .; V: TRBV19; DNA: TGTGCCAGTACCCACCCCGGAGCAGGGGTCTATGGCTACACCTTC; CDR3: CASTHPGAGVYGYTF
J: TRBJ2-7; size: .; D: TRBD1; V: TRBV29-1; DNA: TGCAGCGTGATCCGGGACAGGGAAACCCTTTCCTACGAGCAGTACTTC; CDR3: CSVIRDRETLSYEQYF
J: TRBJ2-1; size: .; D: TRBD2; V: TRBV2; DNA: TGTGCCAGCAGTGGGCTAGCGGGAGGGTATTCGAATGAGCAGTTCTTC; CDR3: CASSGLAGGYSNEQFF
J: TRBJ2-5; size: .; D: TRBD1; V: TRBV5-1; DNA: TGCGCCAGCAGCCGAGTGACAGGGGAAGAGACCCAGTACTTC; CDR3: CASSRVTGEETQYF
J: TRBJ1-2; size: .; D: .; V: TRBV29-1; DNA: TGCAGCGTTGGGTCGGCGGGTCTACACGAGAACTATGGCTACACCTTC; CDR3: CSVGSAGLHENYGYTF
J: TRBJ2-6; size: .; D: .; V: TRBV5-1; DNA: TGCGCCAGCAGCTTTGAGGGGGCCAACGTCCTGACTTTC; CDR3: CASSFEGANVLTF
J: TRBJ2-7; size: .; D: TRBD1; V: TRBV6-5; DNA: TGTGCCAGCAGTTATTCAGGGGGAAACTACGAGCAGTACTTC; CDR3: CASSYSGGNYEQYF
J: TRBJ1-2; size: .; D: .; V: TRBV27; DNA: TGTGCCAGCAGTTCGGGAGAGGGGTTGTCTCGCTACACCTTC; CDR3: CASSSGEGLSRYTF
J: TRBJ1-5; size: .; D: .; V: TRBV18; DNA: TGTGCCAGCTCCATGGACAGCCTTAGCAATCAGCCCCAGCATTTT; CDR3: CASSMDSLSNQPQHF
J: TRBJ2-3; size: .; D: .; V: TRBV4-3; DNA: TGCGCCAGCAGCCGGGCTAGAGGTAGTACAGATACGCAGTATTTT; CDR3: CASSRARGSTDTQYF
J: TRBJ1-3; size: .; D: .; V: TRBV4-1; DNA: TGCGCCAGCAGCCCACGAATCAAGACGGACGAGTTTCCTGGAAACACCATATATTTT; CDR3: CASSPRIKTDEFPGNTIYF
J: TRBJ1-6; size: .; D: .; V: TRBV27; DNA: TGTGCCAGCAGTATTAACAGGGCACAGGATTCACCCCTCCACTTT; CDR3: CASSINRAQDSPLHF
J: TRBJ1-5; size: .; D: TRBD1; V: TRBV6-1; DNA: TGTGCCAGCAGTGAATACGAGGACAGGCCACGGCCCCAGCATTTT; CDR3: CASSEYEDRPRPQHF
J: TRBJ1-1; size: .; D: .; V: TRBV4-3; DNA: TGCGCCAGCAGCCAAAGGCCGCAGGGGCGCGGTACTGAAGCTTTCTTT; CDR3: CASSQRPQGRGTEAFF
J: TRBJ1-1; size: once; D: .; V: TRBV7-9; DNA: TGTGCCAGCAGCTTACAGCAGGTAGGCACTGAAGCTTTCTTT; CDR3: CASSLQQVGTEAFF
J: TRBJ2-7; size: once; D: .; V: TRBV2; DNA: TGTGCCAGCAGTGAGGGGGCGACCTACGAGCAGTACTTC; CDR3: CASSEGATYEQYF
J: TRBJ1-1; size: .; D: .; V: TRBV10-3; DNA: TGTGCCATCAGTGAAGCCCTAGGGACGGGAAGGAACACTGAAGCTTTCTTT; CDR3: CAISEALGTGRNTEAFF
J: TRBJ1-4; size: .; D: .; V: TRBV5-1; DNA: TGCGCCAGCAGCTTGGAGACAACTAATGAAAAACTGTTTTTT; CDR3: CASSLETTNEKLFF
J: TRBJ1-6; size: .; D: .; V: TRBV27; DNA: TGTGCCAGCAGCTTTGTGGGCGGTCCCTATAATTCACCCCTCCACTTT; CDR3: CASSFVGGPYNSPLHF
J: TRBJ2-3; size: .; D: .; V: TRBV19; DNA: TGTGCCAGTAACGAAGACCAGGACACAGATACGCAGTATTTT; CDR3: CASNEDQDTDTQYF
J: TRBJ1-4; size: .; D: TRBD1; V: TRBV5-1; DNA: TGCGCCAGCAGCCCCGGGACAGGGTTTGAAAAACTGTTTTTT; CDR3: CASSPGTGFEKLFF
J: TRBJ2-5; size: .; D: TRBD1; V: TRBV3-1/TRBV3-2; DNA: TGTGCCAGCAGCCTAAAGAAAGGGACAGGGGGCTGGGAGACCCAGTACTTC; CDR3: CASSLKKGTGGWETQYF
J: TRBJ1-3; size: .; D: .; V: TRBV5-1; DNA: TGCGCCAGCAGCTTGGCAGGATTGAGGGGGTCCTCTGGAAACACCATATATTTT; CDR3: CASSLAGLRGSSGNTIYF
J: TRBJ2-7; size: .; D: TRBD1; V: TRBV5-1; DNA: TGCGCCAGCACCGGGACAGGGGCCTCCTACGAGCAGTACTTC; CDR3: CASTGTGASYEQYF
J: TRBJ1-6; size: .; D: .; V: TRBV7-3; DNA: TGTGCCAGCAGCCCCAATCGTAATTCACCCCTCCACTTT; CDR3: CASSPNRNSPLHF
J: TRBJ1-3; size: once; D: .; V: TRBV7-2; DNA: TGTGCCAGCACCTCAGCACGGGTTTCTGGAAACACCATATATTTT; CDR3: CASTSARVSGNTIYF
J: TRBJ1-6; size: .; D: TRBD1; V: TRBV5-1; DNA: TGCGCCAGCAGCATACAGGGGGATAATTCACCCCTCCACTTT; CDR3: CASSIQGDNSPLHF